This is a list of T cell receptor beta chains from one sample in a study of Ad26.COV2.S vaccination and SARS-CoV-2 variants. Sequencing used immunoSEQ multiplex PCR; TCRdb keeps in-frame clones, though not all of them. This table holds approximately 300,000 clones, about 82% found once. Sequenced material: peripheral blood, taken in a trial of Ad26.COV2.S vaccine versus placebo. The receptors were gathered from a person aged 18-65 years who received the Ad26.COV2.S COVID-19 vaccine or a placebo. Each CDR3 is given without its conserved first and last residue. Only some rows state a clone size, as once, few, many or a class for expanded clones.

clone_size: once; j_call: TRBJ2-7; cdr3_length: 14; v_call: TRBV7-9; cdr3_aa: ASSKLPGQGAYEQY
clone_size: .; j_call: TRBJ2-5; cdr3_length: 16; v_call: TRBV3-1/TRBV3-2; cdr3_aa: ASSRRGGLRTGQETQY
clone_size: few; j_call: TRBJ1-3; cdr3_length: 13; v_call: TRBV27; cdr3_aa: ASSSPGVSGNTIY
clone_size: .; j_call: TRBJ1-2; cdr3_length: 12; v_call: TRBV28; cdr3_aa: ASRITEGPHGYT
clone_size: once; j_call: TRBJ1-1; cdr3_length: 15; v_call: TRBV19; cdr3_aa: ASSIDKPGQGNTEAF
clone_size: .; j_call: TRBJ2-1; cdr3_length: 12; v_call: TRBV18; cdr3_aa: ASSPQGVHNEQF
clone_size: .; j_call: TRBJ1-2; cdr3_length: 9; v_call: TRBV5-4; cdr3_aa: ASSLTGGYT
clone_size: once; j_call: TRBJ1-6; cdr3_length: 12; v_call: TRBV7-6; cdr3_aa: ASSSGTDHSPLH
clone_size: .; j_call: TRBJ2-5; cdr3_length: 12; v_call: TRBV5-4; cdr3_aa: ASSLGVAGQTQY
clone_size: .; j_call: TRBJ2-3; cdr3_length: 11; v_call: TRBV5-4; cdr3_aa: ASSFFFADTQY
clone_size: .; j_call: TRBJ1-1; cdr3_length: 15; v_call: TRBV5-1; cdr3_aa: ASSLTLGQRLNTEAF
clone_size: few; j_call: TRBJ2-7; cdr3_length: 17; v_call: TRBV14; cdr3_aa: ASSQPGLAGLGSSYEQY
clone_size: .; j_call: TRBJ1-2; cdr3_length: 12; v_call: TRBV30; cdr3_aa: AWSVAGAGYGYT